Presented here are 28 T cell receptor beta chains from one specimen sequenced in a study of T cell responses to AZD1222 COVID-19 vaccine. Sequenced by immunoSEQ multiplex PCR; TCRdb stores in-frame clones only, minus some. Its table records under 150,000 clones. The sequencing sample was made of peripheral blood. The receptor set was obtained from an adult in good health.

This sequence joins TRBV7-8 and TRBJ2-7, with TRBD2 as a possible D gene (5 bases). V was shortened by 3 bases and J by 2 bases, with 8 bases between the two germline ends. The CDR3 runs 13 residues. The germline gives CDR1 SGHVS, CDR2 FQNEAQ. The CDR3 here is CASSFRGTYEQYF. The CDR3 nucleotides are TGTGCCAGCAGCTTCCGGGGTACCTACGAGCAGTACTTC.

The rearrangement joins TRBV5-1 to TRBJ2-1; 9 nucleotides align to TRBD1. Trimming removed 4 bases from V and 4 bases from J; junction bases left unmatched: 6. The CDR3 is 15 amino acids. CDR1 SGHRS and CDR2 YFSETQ come from the germline V gene. The CDR3 is CASSLGQGFYNEQFF. CDR3 sequence (DNA): TGCGCCAGCAGCCTGGGACAGGGTTTTTACAATGAGCAGTTCTTC.

The rearrangement joins TRBV29-1 to TRBJ1-3; maybe TRBD1 (5 bases). The V and J ends lost 6 bases and 0 bases respectively, with 15 bases between them. Germline CDR1 reads SQVTM; CDR2 reads ANQGSEA. CDR3 length: 15 residues. CDR3 nucleotides: TGCAGCGTCGGGACTTCTAGAGGCTCTGGAAACACCATATATTTT. This encodes CSVGTSRGSGNTIYF. The complete variable domain, with remaining parts taken from reference TRBV29-1 and TRBJ1-3, reads SAVISQKPSRDICQRGTSLTIQCQVDSQVTMMFWYRQQPGQSLTLIATANQGSEATYESGFVIDKFPISRPNLTFSTLTVSNMSPEDSSIYLCSVGTSRGSGNTIYFGEGSWLTVV.

The chain has TRBV14 and TRBJ2-7; 9 nucleotides match TRBD1. The germline gives CDR1 SGHDN, CDR2 FVKESK. The CDR3 is made up of 19 amino acids. With 0 bases clipped from V and 2 bases from J, the junction kept 14 bases outside the gene matches. DNA of the CDR3: TGTGCCAGCAGCCAAGATATGGGGACTGGACAGGGGAGGGCCTACGAGCAGTACTTC. Its protein is CASSQDMGTGQGRAYEQYF.

V and J are TRBV6-1 and TRBJ2-5; TRBD2 agrees at 10 bases. Germline loops: CDR1 MNHNS, CDR2 SASEGT. CDR3 length equals 16 residues. The V gene end was trimmed by 4 bases and the J gene end by 4 bases; junction bases not matched to a gene: 9. This CDR3 is CASSVSSGGPGETQYF. The CDR3 nucleotides are TGTGCCAGCAGTGTTAGTAGCGGGGGGCCGGGAGAGACCCAGTACTTC.

The chain combines TRBV4-2 with TRBJ1-3, with a weak D call TRBD1 (6 bases). This CDR3 has 16 amino acids. In germline, CDR1 is LGHNA, CDR2 YNFKEQ. Trimming cost V 3 bases and J 4 bases, with 16 bases left between them. The CDR3 loop is CASSQGTTLGGNTIYF. CDR3 DNA: TGTGCCAGCAGCCAGGGGACAACCTTAGGGGGAAACACCATATATTTT.

This rearrangement joins TRBV9 to TRBJ2-1; D is uncertain. V was trimmed by 4 bases and J by 6 bases, leaving 14 bases between them. The CDR3 spans 14 residues. CDR1 and CDR2 (germline): SGDLS, YYNGEE. CDR3 residues: CASSPQSYGNEQFF. CDR3 nucleotides: TGTGCCAGCAGCCCCCAGTCCTACGGCAATGAGCAGTTCTTC.

V usage is TRBV4-1 and J usage is TRBJ1-5; tentative D call: TRBD1 (6 bases). The CDR3 sequence is 15 residues long. V was clipped by 1 base and J by 4 bases, with 11 bases between them. CDR1 and CDR2 from the germline V gene are MGHRA and YSYEKL. CDR3 protein: CASSQVDSRNQPQHF. The CDR3 coding sequence is TGCGCCAGCAGCCAAGTGGACAGCCGAAATCAGCCCCAGCATTTT.

The J gene is TRBJ1-5, the V gene TRBV10-2; D unresolved. From germline, CDR1 is WSHSY and CDR2 SAAADI. The CDR3 has 14 residues. V gave up 3 bases and J gave up 2 bases, with 8 bases separating them. The CDR3 region is CASSDLRGNQPQHF. The CDR3 DNA is TGCGCCAGCAGTGACCTACGGGGCAATCAGCCCCAGCATTTT.

The rearrangement links TRBV7-2 to TRBJ2-3; 8 bases match TRBD2. CDR1 is SGHTA and CDR2 is FQGNSA in the germline V gene. The CDR3 has 15 amino acids. The junction had 3 bases not matched to a gene; V was cut back by 1 base and J by 3 bases. This CDR3 is CASSLGGGRTDTQYF. The CDR3 DNA reads TGTGCCAGCAGCTTAGGGGGCGGGAGGACAGATACGCAGTATTTT.

The chain joins TRBV7-9 to TRBJ1-1; D remains unclear. Trimming took 7 bases from V and 0 from J, leaving 6 bases between them. The CDR3 totals 12 residues. The germline CDR1 and CDR2 sequences are SEHNR and FQNEAQ (reference sequence). CDR3 in amino acids: CASMRMNTEAFF. The CDR3 DNA reads TGTGCCAGCATGAGGATGAACACTGAAGCTTTCTTT.

This chain uses TRBV12-3 or TRBV12-4 with TRBJ2-5; D is undetermined. Trimming cost V 6 bases and J 4 bases, with 9 bases left between them. The CDR3 runs 12 residues. CDR3 DNA sequence: TGTGCCAGCAGCACCGTTCGAGAGACCCAGTACTTC. Protein product: CASSTVRETQYF.

This chain joins TRBV6-2 or TRBV6-3 and TRBJ2-3; the match to TRBD2 covers 9 bases. The CDR3 totals 14 residues. Trimming at V came to 5 bases and at J to 3 bases, leaving 3 bases not matched to a gene. Germline V gene lookup returns CDR1 MNHEY and CDR2 SVGEGT. As DNA, the CDR3 is TGTGCCAGCAGTCCGGGACTAGCAACAGATACGCAGTATTTT. This translates into CASSPGLATDTQYF.

This chain uses TRBV6-5 with TRBJ1-3, with D unresolved. V lost 5 bases and J 0 bases, leaving 8 bases between the germline ends. CDR1 is MNHEY, CDR2 SVGAGI, per germline. The CDR3 runs to 14 residues. The CDR3 loop is CASSIGFSGNTIYF. CDR3 nucleotide sequence: TGTGCCAGCAGTATCGGGTTCTCTGGAAACACCATATATTTT.

The chain joins TRBV5-4 to TRBJ2-3; 13 nucleotides align to TRBD2. In germline, CDR1 is SGHNT, CDR2 YYREEE (reference sequence). V was pared by 4 bases and J by 4 bases, with 3 bases of the junction left unmatched. The length of the CDR3 is 15 residues. The CDR3 reads CASSTGTSGADTQYF. The CDR3 nucleotides are TGTGCCAGCAGCACGGGGACTAGCGGGGCAGATACGCAGTATTTT. The whole variable domain, filled in from reference TRBV5-4 and TRBJ2-3, reads ETGVTQSPTHLIKTRGQQVTLRCSSQSGHNTVSWYQQALGQGPQFIFQYYREEENGRGNFPPRFSGLQFPNYSSELNVNALELDDSALYLCASSTGTSGADTQYFGPGTRLTVL.

The CDR3 sequence is CASSSGTTYEQYF. The DNA for the CDR3 is TGTGCCAGCAGCTCGGGAACCACCTACGAGCAGTACTTC. This sequence joins TRBV7-2 and TRBJ2-7; D is possibly TRBD2 (5 bases). Germline lookup yields CDR1 SGHTA and CDR2 FQGNSA. The CDR3 totals 13 residues. V lost 4 bases, J lost 2 bases, and 9 bases lay in between.

The chain joins TRBV7-2 to TRBJ1-2; 8 bases align to TRBD1. The CDR3 extends over 14 amino acids. Germline assignment: CDR1 SGHTA and CDR2 FQGNSA. The V gene end was trimmed by 1 base and the J gene end by 10 bases; junction bases not matched to a gene: 8. CDR3 amino acids: CASSLDVGTGLYTF. The CDR3 nucleotides read TGTGCCAGCAGCTTAGACGTCGGGACAGGACTCTACACCTTC.

The rearrangement uses TRBV7-9 and TRBJ1-2, with D uncertain. The CDR3 has 15 residues. Germline V lookup: CDR1 SEHNR, CDR2 FQNEAQ (reference sequence). The V end was cut by 0 bases, the J end by 7 bases, with 15 bases between. This CDR3 is CASSLADPRAPGYTF. The DNA for the CDR3 is TGTGCCAGCAGCTTAGCGGATCCAAGGGCTCCTGGCTACACCTTC.

The chain employs TRBV7-9 and TRBJ2-1; tentatively, D is TRBD2 (5 bases). Germline V gives CDR1 SEHNR, CDR2 FQNEAQ (reference sequence). Trimming left V 4 bases short and J 3 bases short, with 19 bases between. The CDR3 covers 17 residues. This CDR3 reads CASSSFGSGRIYNEQFF. The CDR3 DNA follows: TGTGCCAGCAGCTCTTTTGGGAGCGGTCGAATCTACAATGAGCAGTTCTTC.

The chain carries TRBV30 and TRBJ2-7; possibly TRBD1 or TRBD2 for D (5 bases each). Germline CDR1 GTSNPN, CDR2 SVGIG (reference sequence). V was shortened by 0 bases and J by 1 base, with 10 bases between the two germline ends. CDR3 length: 14 residues. CDR3 coding DNA: TGTGCCTGGAGTGTAGGGACCGAGTCCTACGAGCAGTACTTC. Protein sequence: CAWSVGTESYEQYF.

V is TRBV4-1 and J is TRBJ2-2; 7 bases fit TRBD1. After removal of 3 bases from V and 6 bases from J, the junction contained 10 bases not matched to a gene. Looked up from germline, CDR1 is MGHRA and CDR2 is YSYEKL. The CDR3 is 16 amino acids. The CDR3 DNA reads as TGCGCCAGCAGCCAGGAGGTGGGACAGCCTTCCGGGGAGCTGTTTTTT. It codes for CASSQEVGQPSGELFF.

To note about this clone: The sample holds other DNA sequences that translate to the same CDR3. This chain joins TRBV19 and TRBJ1-1, with unresolved D. This CDR3 is built from 14 residues. Germline lookup yields CDR1 LNHDA and CDR2 SQIVND (reference sequence). The V end lost 1 base, the J end lost 1 base, and 7 bases lay between the germline ends. This CDR3 reads CASSIAGPNTEAFF. DNA of the CDR3: TGTGCCAGTAGTATAGCGGGCCCGAACACTGAAGCTTTCTTT.

The V call is TRBV5-1, the J call TRBJ2-3; the D gene is possibly TRBD2 (6 bases). The V gene's germline CDR1 is SGHRS and CDR2 YFSETQ. CDR3 length equals 16 residues. The V gene lost 4 bases and the J gene lost 1 base, with 16 bases spanning the gap. In nucleotides, the CDR3 is TGCGCCAGCAGCCTCCTTGGGGGACTTGGCACAGATACGCAGTATTTT. Protein product: CASSLLGGLGTDTQYF.

CDR3 region: CASSTINEQFF. CDR3 nucleotide sequence: TGTGCCAGCAGTACGATCAATGAGCAGTTCTTC. J is TRBJ2-1 and V is TRBV6-2 or TRBV6-3; D gene uncertain. Germline CDR1 is MNHEY and CDR2 is SVGEGT. V was shortened by 5 bases and J by 6 bases, with 5 bases between the two germline ends. CDR3 length: 11 residues.

This rearrangement joins TRBV21-1 to TRBJ1-6. TRBV21-1 is an annotated pseudogene. CDR3 length: 17 residues. The DNA for the CDR3 is TGTGCCAGCAGCAAAGGATCCTTCAGGTTGGGGGATTCACCCCTCCACTTT. It encodes CASSKGSFRLGDSPLHF.

V usage is TRBV19 and J usage is TRBJ2-7, with D perhaps matching TRBD1 or TRBD2 (5 bases each). Germline CDR1 is LNHDA and CDR2 is SQIVND (reference sequence). This CDR3 comprises 14 residues. V gave up 6 bases and J gave up 3 bases, with 15 bases separating them. CDR3 sequence: CASSKGPNHYEQYF. The CDR3 DNA is TGTGCCAGTAGCAAGGGACCGAACCACTACGAGCAGTACTTC.

The chain employs TRBV7-9 and TRBJ2-2; D may be TRBD1 (6 bases). From germline, CDR1 is SEHNR and CDR2 FQNEAQ (reference sequence). This CDR3 has 15 amino acids. Trimming cost V 5 bases and J 4 bases, with 14 bases left between them. CDR3 region: CASSPRTDPTGELFF. Here the CDR3 DNA reads TGTGCCAGCAGCCCCCGGACAGACCCCACCGGGGAGCTGTTTTTT. Together with reference TRBV7-9 and TRBJ2-2, the CDR3 gives the full variable domain: DTGVSQNPRHKITKRGQNVTFRCDPISEHNRLYWYRQTLGQGPEFLTYFQNEAQLEKSRLLSDRFSAERPKGSFSTLEIQRTEQGDSAMYLCASSPRTDPTGELFFGEGSRLTVL.

This chain's CDR3 is CASSQPRGRPEGYTF. As DNA, the CDR3 is TGCGCCAGCAGCCAACCTAGGGGGCGCCCGGAAGGCTACACCTTC. V is TRBV4-1 and J is TRBJ1-2; 7 bases match TRBD1. This CDR3 comprises 15 residues. Germline-derived CDR1 and CDR2 are MGHRA and YSYEKL. The trim removed 2 bases at V and 8 bases at J, leaving 11 bases unmatched.